What follows are 9 T cell receptor beta chains derived from one specimen sequenced in a study of shared clonotypes between healthy human individuals. Method: immunoSEQ multiplex PCR; TCRdb's copy keeps in-frame clones and lacks some. The sample has 450,000 to 550,000 clones, roughly 78% seen once; the top ten hold 10% to 15%. The material sequenced was PBMCs. The receptors derive from a woman in her forties in good health. Some clones in this sample may be carry-over from other donors' samples.

This clone was seen just once. The chain carries TRBV28 and TRBJ2-4; a possible D gene is TRBD1 (6 bases). This CDR3 comprises 17 residues. The ends were cut back, 5 bases at V and 1 base at J, with 18 bases in the middle. Germline loops: CDR1 MDHEN, CDR2 SYDVKM. CDR3 amino acids: CASSKGQQGNAKNIQYF. DNA of the CDR3: TGTGCCAGCAGTAAGGGTCAACAGGGAAATGCCAAAAACATTCAGTACTTC.

This chain's CDR3 is CASSLARGGTQYF. The CDR3 region has the DNA TGTGCCAGCAGCTTAGCCCGCGGAGGCACGCAGTATTTT. The V gene is TRBV7-2, the J gene TRBJ2-3; a weak D match, TRBD2 (5 bases). The CDR3 runs 13 residues. V gave up 0 bases and J gave up 9 bases, with 10 bases separating them. Germline V gives CDR1 SGHTA, CDR2 FQGNSA.

The chain employs TRBV11-2 and TRBJ2-1; no clear D gene. Germline-derived CDR1 and CDR2 are SGHAT and FQNNGV. Trimming took 3 bases from V and 5 from J, leaving 11 bases between them. The CDR3 runs to 14 residues. In DNA form, the CDR3 reads TGTGCCAGCAGCTTGTTTGCGGAGCACAATGAGCAGTTCTTC. It translates to CASSLFAEHNEQFF.

The chain employs TRBV2 and TRBJ2-3, with D tentatively TRBD1 or TRBD2 (5 bases each). The CDR3 has 15 residues. The V end lost 7 bases, the J end lost 1 base, and 15 bases lay between the germline ends. Per germline, CDR1 SNHLY and CDR2 FYNNEI. This CDR3 is CASTKEGSRTDTQYF. The CDR3 DNA is TGTGCCAGCACCAAAGAGGGGTCGCGCACAGATACGCAGTATTTT.

This clone has ten or more counts. This chain uses TRBV6-5 with TRBJ1-5; TRBD1 is a possible D gene (5 bases). Germline assignment: CDR1 MNHEY and CDR2 SVGAGI. Trimming pared 4 bases from V and 3 bases from J, leaving 10 bases between. There are 14 residues in the CDR3. The CDR3 region has the DNA TGTGCCAGCAGTTGGGGACGGAACAATCAGCCCCAGCATTTT. Its protein product is CASSWGRNNQPQHF.

V is TRBV10-3 and J is TRBJ2-1; D may be TRBD2 (7 bases). The germline V and J ends were trimmed by 0 bases and 8 bases, with 26 bases remaining between them. Germline assignment: CDR1 ENHRY and CDR2 SYGVKD. The CDR3 consists of 19 residues. CDR3 loop: CAISESGGGGRPEAHEQFF. The CDR3 coding sequence is TGTGCCATCAGTGAGTCTGGGGGAGGGGGGCGCCCCGAGGCCCATGAGCAGTTCTTC.

This chain links TRBV15 with TRBJ2-2; 8 positions agree with TRBD1. The CDR3 is 16 amino acids. The germline V gene has CDR1 LNHNV and CDR2 YYDKDF (reference sequence). V shed 2 bases and J 6 bases; nucleotides not matched to a gene: 8. The CDR3 is CATSRFQGAQAGELFF. The DNA for the CDR3 is TGTGCCACCAGCAGATTTCAGGGGGCGCAGGCCGGGGAGCTGTTTTTT. The full variable domain, with the rest looked up from reference TRBV15 and TRBJ2-2, is DAMVIQNPRYQVTQFGKPVTLSCSQTLNHNVMYWYQQKSSQAPKLLFHYYDKDFNNEADTPDNFQSRRPNTSFCFLDIRSPGLGDTAMYLCATSRFQGAQAGELFFGEGSRLTVL.

The chain carries TRBV5-4 and TRBJ2-5; TRBD2 might be the D (5 bases). The germline V and J ends were trimmed by 4 bases and 6 bases, with 16 bases remaining between them. The germline gives CDR1 SGHNT, CDR2 YYREEE (reference sequence). The CDR3 is 14 amino acids. The CDR3 protein is CASSPAGGQKTQYF. The DNA of the CDR3 is TGTGCCAGCAGCCCCGCGGGCGGGCAGAAGACCCAGTACTTC.

The CDR3 spells CASSLLGFEETQYF. CDR3 nucleotides: TGCGCCAGCAGCTTGCTTGGGTTTGAGGAGACCCAGTACTTC. This sequence joins TRBV5-1 and TRBJ2-5, with D hard to call. The CDR3 length is 14 residues. The germline V gene encodes CDR1 SGHRS and CDR2 YFSETQ. V dropped 1 base and J dropped 5 bases, with 12 bases sitting between them.